This entry describes one T cell receptor (beta chain). Its antigen is not identified. This sample was included in a study of blood T cells in healthy people across ages. Isolated per sample were at least 6 million PBMCs. Combining a sample-barcoded 5' primer with a J-beta primer mix, a second PCR ran for about 6 to 12 cycles. All samples gave at least 3 million CDR3-containing paired-end reads. TCRdb redid the calling of the 5' RACE reads with MiXCR, one entry per CDR3 protein. Among about 640,000 distinct CDR3 sequences listed, 40% to 50% were seen once. Trimming left V 5 bases short and J 7 bases short, with 9 bases between. The germline V gene encodes CDR1 SGHTA and CDR2 FQGNSA. The CDR3 extends over 11 amino acids. Whole-study findings and limits: Long-lived donors exceeded aged donors in naive CD4+ cells and diversity.

This sequence joins TRBV7-2 and TRBJ2-7; D is unclear. The sequenced sample was blood. The sequence was collected from an elderly man in good health. In DNA, the CDR3 is TGTGCCAGCAGCACCCACAATGAGCAGTACTTC. Translated, it gives CASSTHNEQYF.